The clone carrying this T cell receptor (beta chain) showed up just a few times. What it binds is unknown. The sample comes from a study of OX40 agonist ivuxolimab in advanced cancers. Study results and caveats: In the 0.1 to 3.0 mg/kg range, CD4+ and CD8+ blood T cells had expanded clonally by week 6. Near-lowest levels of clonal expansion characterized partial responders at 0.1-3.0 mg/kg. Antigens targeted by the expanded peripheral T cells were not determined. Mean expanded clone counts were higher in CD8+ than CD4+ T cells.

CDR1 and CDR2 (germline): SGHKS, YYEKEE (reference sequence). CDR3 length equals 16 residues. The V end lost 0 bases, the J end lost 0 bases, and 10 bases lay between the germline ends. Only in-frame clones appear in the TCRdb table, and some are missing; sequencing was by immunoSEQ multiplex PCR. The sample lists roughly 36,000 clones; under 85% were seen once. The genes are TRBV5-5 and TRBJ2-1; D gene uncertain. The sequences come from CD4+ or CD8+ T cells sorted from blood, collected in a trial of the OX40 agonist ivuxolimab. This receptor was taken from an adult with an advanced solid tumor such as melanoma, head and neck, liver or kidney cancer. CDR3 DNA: TGTGCCAGCAGCTTGGATCAATTCAGCTCCTACAATGAGCAGTTCTTC. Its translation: CASSLDQFSSYNEQFF. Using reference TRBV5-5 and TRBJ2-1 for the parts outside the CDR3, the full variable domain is DAGVTQSPTHLIKTRGQQVTLRCSPISGHKSVSWYQQVLGQGPQFIFQYYEKEERGRGNFPDRFSARQFPNYSSELNVNALLLGDSALYLCASSLDQFSSYNEQFFGPGTRLTVL.